This T cell receptor (beta chain) was documented in a study of response to subunit inactivated influenza vaccine. Overall study findings and caveats: Each seasonal flu vaccination may recruit only limited new T cells, authors suggested.

Germline trimming cut 10 bases from V and 5 bases from J; bases unmatched to any gene: 9. The CDR3 sequence is 13 residues long. Germline CDR1 is MGHDK and CDR2 is SYGVNS. This clonotype was seen a few times. Its antigen is currently unknown. TCRdb recomputed calls from the RT-PCR reads with MiXCR, one row per CDR3 protein. The sample lists 450,000 to 700,000 distinct CDR3 sequences, 14% occurring once. The TCR was taken from a man aged 50 to 59 who received an inactivated influenza vaccine. The specimen was PBMCs from blood, collected 11 to 12 days after vaccination. The chain employs TRBV25-1 and TRBJ1-1, with TRBD1 matching over 8 bases. CDR3 loop: CATTDRVGTEAFF. As DNA, the CDR3 is TGTGCCACTACGGACAGGGTGGGGACTGAAGCTTTCTTT.